Below, 14 T cell receptor beta chains from the same sample are listed, as sequenced in a study of human T cells and chemical hapten exposure (dated by TCRdb to about 2021). The time point label for this specimen denotes: patch test 1, 2 weeks after DPC sensitization. Reading the label with the study, this specimen's treatment or condition is: therapeutic diphenylcyclopropenone sensitization with weekly scalp DPC. Library preparation employed RACE. TCRdb shows the sequencer as NextSeq 500. Through fastp at Q25 and MiXCR, TCRdb rebuilt clones from the public reads, retaining in-frame beta chains. When rows share a CDR3 protein, they turn into one entry using the most common DNA and genes. For this sample the table gives 95,000 to 150,000 distinct CDR3 sequences, of which roughly 13% were detected only once. The ten largest clonotypes hold around 0.99% of the sample. The sequencing used whole blood, collected in connection with sensitization to the hapten diphenylcyclopropenone (DPC). The source is a man aged 18 to 30 with alopecia areata. Some clones in this sample may be carry-over from other donors' samples.

This clonotype appeared a few times. The V call is TRBV27, the J call TRBJ1-1; TRBD1 agrees at 8 bases. The CDR3 totals 15 residues. The J segment lost 4 bases and the V segment lost 8 bases, leaving 12 bases of the junction unmatched. Germline assignment: CDR1 MNHEY and CDR2 SMNVEV (reference sequence). The CDR3 spells CASHRQGRTITEAFF. CDR3 in DNA: TGTGCCAGCCATCGACAGGGGAGGACGATCACTGAAGCTTTCTTT.

The rearrangement uses TRBV19 and TRBJ2-6, with a tentative D call TRBD1 (5 bases). The CDR3 extends over 15 amino acids. Germline V CDR1 and CDR2: LNHDA, SQIVND (reference sequence). V was shortened by 6 bases and J by 4 bases, with 13 bases between the two germline ends. The CDR3: CASSTKGSGANVLTF. CDR3 bases: TGTGCCAGTAGCACGAAGGGGTCCGGGGCCAACGTCCTGACTTTC.

This clonotype was found many times. The J gene is TRBJ1-6, the V gene TRBV7-6, with a tentative D call TRBD1 (5 bases). This CDR3 has 15 amino acids. V was pared by 5 bases and J by 7 bases, with 15 bases between. From germline, CDR1 is SGHVS and CDR2 FNYEAQ. CDR3 in DNA: TGTGCCAGCAGCCCTGGGGCAGGGACCAATTCACCCCTCCACTTT. Amino acid sequence: CASSPGAGTNSPLHF.

V is TRBV9 and J is TRBJ2-3, with unresolved D. Germline CDR1 SGDLS, CDR2 YYNGEE. This CDR3 has 15 residues. With 2 bases removed from V and 3 bases from J, the gap between germline ends came to 13 bases. The CDR3, as DNA: TGTGCCAGCAGCGTCTTCGAGAAATTTACAGATACGCAGTATTTT. It specifies CASSVFEKFTDTQYF.

The genes are TRBV4-3 and TRBJ1-1, with 9 positions matching TRBD1. The CDR3 length is 15 residues. The germline CDR1 and CDR2 sequences are LGHNA and YSLEER. Trimming removed 6 bases from V and 7 bases from J; junction bases left unmatched: 12. The CDR3 nucleotides are TGCGCCAGCAGAAACCGGGACAGGGAGAGTGATGAAGCTTTCTTT. This encodes CASRNRDRESDEAFF.

This sequence joins TRBV7-6 and TRBJ2-7; no clear D. CDR3 size: 14 residues. CDR1 is SGHVS, CDR2 FNYEAQ, per germline. V was shortened by 3 bases and J by 0 bases, with 9 bases between the two germline ends. The CDR3 bases are TGTGCCAGCAGCTTGGACGTAGCCTCCTACGAGCAGTACGTC. As protein: CASSLDVASYEQYV.

A few counts support this clonotype. This chain joins TRBV6-2 or TRBV6-3 and TRBJ1-1; D is uncertain. Trimming shortened V by 2 bases and J by 8 bases, and 15 bases separated the two germline ends. CDR1 and CDR2 (germline): MNHEY, SVGEGT. The CDR3 runs to 14 residues. The CDR3: CASSYQETMREAFF. The CDR3 bases are TGTGCCAGCAGTTACCAGGAAACGATGCGCGAAGCTTTCTTT.

This chain connects TRBV20-1 to TRBJ2-7, with TRBD1 matching 7 bases. The CDR3 totals 12 residues. The germline V gene encodes CDR1 DFQATT and CDR2 SNEGSKA (reference sequence). The CDR3 nucleotides are TGCAGGGTGAGGGGGCCCTTAGGGGAGCAGTACGTC. This translates into CRVRGPLGEQYV.

The V and J genes are TRBV5-1 and TRBJ2-1; no firm D call. The CDR3 is made up of 13 amino acids. Germline CDR1 and CDR2: SGHRS and YFSETQ. V lost 4 bases and J 7 bases, leaving 12 bases between the germline ends. CDR3 in amino acids: CASSLRTMNEQFF. CDR3 sequence (DNA): TGCGCCAGCAGCCTCCGAACCATGAATGAGCAGTTCTTC.

Ten or more counts support this clonotype. The chain is built from TRBV20-1 and TRBJ1-6, with TRBD1 matching 10 bases. The junction had 9 bases not matched to a gene; V was cut back by 6 bases and J by 10 bases. Germline loops: CDR1 DFQATT, CDR2 SNEGSKA (reference sequence). The CDR3 spans 14 residues. Here the CDR3 DNA reads TGCAGTGCGCCTCCCGGGACAGGGGTCTCACCCCTCCACTTT. Translating gives CSAPPGTGVSPLHF.

This clonotype was counted a few times. This sequence joins TRBV4-1 and TRBJ2-2; possibly TRBD1 for D (5 bases). Germline CDR1 is MGHRA and CDR2 is YSYEKL. The CDR3 extends over 18 amino acids. V lost 0 bases and J 2 bases, leaving 16 bases between the germline ends. The CDR3 region has the DNA TGCGCCAGCAGCCAAGATAGGGGATCGACCACTAACACCGGGGAGCTGTTTTTT. This sequence encodes CASSQDRGSTTNTGELFF.

This clonotype was picked up a small number of times. The rearrangement joins TRBV20-1 to TRBJ1-6; D remains unclear. The germline V gene encodes CDR1 DFQATT and CDR2 SNEGSKA (reference sequence). The CDR3 loop spans 17 amino acids. Trimming left V 0 bases short and J 8 bases short, with 20 bases between. The CDR3 loop is CSARDSIGSQFHSPLHF. In DNA, the CDR3 is TGCAGTGCTAGAGATAGTATAGGAAGTCAGTTTCATTCACCCCTCCACTTT.

In its sample, this clonotype was seen a few times. V and J are TRBV6-5 and TRBJ1-5, with TRBD1 matching over 8 bases. This CDR3 is 19 amino acids long. The germline V gene encodes CDR1 MNHEY and CDR2 SVGAGI. Unmatched junction bases numbered 17, after V lost 6 bases and J lost 1 base. The CDR3 loop reads CASSPFERYRGASNQPQHF. The CDR3, as DNA: TGTGCCAGCAGCCCCTTCGAGCGATACAGGGGGGCGAGCAATCAGCCCCAGCATTTT.

This clonotype was seen a handful of times. J is TRBJ1-5 and V is TRBV12-5; 9 bases fit TRBD1. This CDR3 has 17 residues. The germline CDR1 and CDR2 sequences are LGHNT and FRNRAP. The junction had 9 bases not matched to a gene; V was cut back by 6 bases and J by 0 bases. This CDR3 reads CASGTGQGSYSNQPQHF. CDR3 nucleotide sequence: TGTGCTAGTGGAACGGGACAGGGTTCTTATAGCAATCAGCCCCAGCATTTT.